This passage covers 15 T cell receptor beta chains from one sample sequenced in a study of technical replicates of blood from a few donors. Produced via immunoSEQ multiplex PCR; TCRdb's table is partial and in-frame only. The sample contains tens of thousands of clones, 75% to 95% of which appear only once. The source material was T cells isolated from PBMCs. All receptors derive from a human donor in good health. Some clones in this sample may be carry-over from other donors' samples.

This clone has only one observation. The rearrangement links TRBV6-6 to TRBJ2-7; the D gene is possibly TRBD1 (5 bases). The ends were cut back, 2 bases at V and 3 bases at J, with 11 bases in the middle. The CDR3 runs 14 residues. The germline CDR1 and CDR2 sequences are MNHNY and SVGAGI (reference sequence). The CDR3 bases are TGTGCCAGCAGTTACGGGCGACAGAGCTACGAGCAGTACTTC. Translating it yields CASSYGRQSYEQYF.

CDR3 DNA sequence: TGTGCCAGCAGTGAAGGGACAGGGGGCGCGACAGATACGCAGTATTTT. Translation gives CASSEGTGGATDTQYF. The chain uses TRBV6-4 and TRBJ2-3; 12 bases align to TRBD1. The ends lost 3 bases at V and 3 bases at J; junction bases unmatched: 4. The length of the CDR3 is 16 residues. Germline CDR1 is MRHNA and CDR2 is SNTAGT.

The chain has TRBV21-1 and TRBJ2-1; the table's D call, TRBD2, was not checked against the DNA. TRBV21-1 is given as a pseudogene. The CDR3 is 21 amino acids. In nucleotides, the CDR3 is TGTGCCAGCAGCAACAAAGACAGGGCCACTAGCGGGAGAGGGTTCTACAATGAGCAGTTCTTC. Translation gives CASSNKDRATSGRGFYNEQFF.

The chain is built from TRBV4-1 and TRBJ2-7; TRBD2 matches at 11 bases. This CDR3 has 15 amino acids. Losses at the gene ends were 2 bases for V and 6 bases for J; bases not matched to a gene: 6. Germline CDR1 MGHRA, CDR2 YSYEKL. CDR3 DNA sequence: TGCGCCAGCAGCCAATCGACTAGCGGGAAAGTCGAGCAGTACTTC. It translates to CASSQSTSGKVEQYF.

The V gene is TRBV27, the J gene TRBJ2-1; 10 bases match TRBD2. Trimming cost V 10 bases and J 7 bases; bases outside gene matches: 13. Germline V lookup: CDR1 MNHEY, CDR2 SMNVEV (reference sequence). CDR3 size: 15 residues. This CDR3 reads CATYPQLAGVNEQFF. CDR3 bases: TGTGCCACCTATCCCCAGCTAGCGGGAGTGAATGAGCAGTTCTTC.

This clone was counted once. J is TRBJ1-2 and V is TRBV6-1; TRBD1 aligns across 8 bases. After removal of 5 bases from V and 4 bases from J, the junction contained 6 bases not matched to a gene. The CDR3 loop spans 14 amino acids. CDR1 is MNHNS and CDR2 is SASEGT in the germline V gene. The DNA of the CDR3 is TGTGCCAGCAGTCCATGGGACAGGCTCTATGGCTACACCTTC. This sequence encodes CASSPWDRLYGYTF.

The J gene is TRBJ2-5, the V gene TRBV6-1; TRBD2 might be the D (6 bases). The J call may be mistaken, given a closer DNA end match to TRBJ2-7. The CDR3 is 15 residues long. CDR1 is MNHNS, CDR2 SASEGT, per germline. CDR3 loop: CASSTGTDATYEQYF. The CDR3, as DNA: TGTGCCAGCTCCACCGGGACTGACGCCACCTACGAGCAGTACTTC.

The rearrangement links TRBV6-1 to TRBJ2-1; TRBD1 is a possible D gene (6 bases). The V gene lost 4 bases and the J gene lost 4 bases, with 11 bases spanning the gap. Germline V CDR1 and CDR2: MNHNS, SASEGT. CDR3 length: 14 residues. CDR3 bases: TGTGCCAGCAGTGGTGACAGGCAATACAATGAGCAGTTCTTC. This sequence encodes CASSGDRQYNEQFF.

The chain couples TRBV10-3 to TRBJ1-1; D perhaps matches TRBD1 (5 bases). V was pared by 10 bases and J by 2 bases, with 14 bases between. Germline values: CDR1 ENHRY, CDR2 SYGVKD. The CDR3 length is 13 residues. CDR3 amino acids: CATAGQPNTEAFF. The CDR3 coding sequence is TGTGCCACTGCGGGGCAGCCCAACACTGAAGCTTTCTTT.

The DNA for the CDR3 is TGTGCCAGTTTCCTGGGGGCTTGGAATCAGCCCCAGCATTTT. This translates into CASFLGAWNQPQHF. V usage is TRBV6-1 and J usage is TRBJ1-5, with a possible D match to TRBD1 (6 bases). The CDR3 has 14 residues. Looked up from germline, CDR1 is MNHNS and CDR2 is SASEGT. Deletions cut 9 bases from V and 4 bases from J, with 16 bases between.

The chain carries TRBV5-5 and TRBJ2-7; 8 bases are shared with TRBD1. This CDR3 has 15 residues. The V segment lost 4 bases and the J segment 4 bases; nucleotides outside the gene matches: 10. Germline V gene lookup returns CDR1 SGHKS and CDR2 YYEKEE (reference sequence). The CDR3 here is CASSPEGQASYEQYF. For the CDR3, the DNA is TGTGCCAGCAGCCCGGAGGGACAGGCCTCTTACGAGCAGTACTTC.

The genes are TRBV6-1 and TRBJ2-7, with D tentatively TRBD1 (5 bases). Germline CDR1 is MNHNS and CDR2 is SASEGT. CDR3 length: 15 residues. The V end lost 5 bases, the J end lost 5 bases, and 19 bases lay between the germline ends. CDR3 nucleotides: TGTGCCAGCAGTAAGGGGCCGTTAGTCGCCCACGAGCAGTACTTC. Translated, it gives CASSKGPLVAHEQYF.

This chain connects TRBV4-3 to TRBJ1-1; possibly TRBD1 for D (6 bases). The CDR3 is made up of 14 amino acids. The ends were cut back, 1 base at V and 5 bases at J, with 11 bases in the middle. From germline, CDR1 is LGHNA and CDR2 YSLEER. CDR3 in amino acids: CASSQVDRLTEAFF. The CDR3 DNA is TGCGCCAGCAGCCAAGTTGACAGGTTGACTGAAGCTTTCTTT.

The chain carries TRBV6-5 and TRBJ2-7, with 12 bases that match TRBD2. The CDR3 runs 13 residues. Germline values: CDR1 MNHEY, CDR2 SVGAGI. V was clipped by 10 bases and J by 5 bases; unmatched bases: 6. Here the CDR3 reads CATATSGSHEQYF. For the CDR3, the DNA is TGTGCCACTGCGACTAGCGGGAGTCACGAGCAGTACTTC.

This chain connects TRBV20-1 to TRBJ2-1; D remains ambiguous. Trimming left V 5 bases short and J 2 bases short, with 4 bases between. In germline, CDR1 is DFQATT, CDR2 SNEGSKA (reference sequence). CDR3 length: 11 amino acids. CDR3 sequence: CSAPTYNEQFF. The CDR3 region has the DNA TGCAGTGCTCCAACCTACAATGAGCAGTTCTTC.